Detailed here is one TCR beta chain. The V gene's germline CDR1 is SGDLS and CDR2 YYNGEE. This CDR3 is built from 14 residues. V was clipped by 2 bases and J by 10 bases, with 13 bases between them. These data are taken from a study of blood T cell repertoires in COVID-19. The data were produced by immunoSEQ multiplex PCR, yet TCRdb's version contains in-frame clones alone and is incomplete. The sample includes 150,000 or so clones, approximately 83% seen only once; the top ten take roughly 5%. The chain is built from TRBV9 and TRBJ1-6; D unresolved. This TCR derives from a man between 70 and 80 years old who had been exposed to COVID-19. The sample taken for sequencing was PBMCs or T cells enriched from blood (not recorded which). The CDR3 bases are TGTGCCAGCAGCGTTATGGCCCTCAACTCACCCCTCCACTTT. Protein product: CASSVMALNSPLHF. The whole variable domain, filled in from reference TRBV9 and TRBJ1-6, reads DSGVTQTPKHLITATGQRVTLRCSPRSGDLSVYWYQQSLDQGLQFLIQYYNGEERAKGNILERFSAQQFPDLHSELNLSSLELGDSALYFCASSVMALNSPLHFGNGTRLTVT.